A single sample gave rise to the 6 T cell receptor beta chains below, sequenced in a study of immune evolution from preneoplasia to lung adenocarcinoma. Assay: immunoSEQ multiplex PCR; the TCRdb copy retains only in-frame clones and omits some. The table has 5,000 to 6,000 clones, roughly 86% seen once. The specimen was FFPE invasive lung adenocarcinoma tissue. These receptors came from a person between 50 and 69 years old with lung adenocarcinoma.

Only one count was recorded for this clone. The chain recombines TRBV29-1 with TRBJ2-1; 8 nucleotides agree with TRBD2. CDR1 and CDR2 (germline): SQVTM, ANQGSEA. The V and J ends lost 4 bases and 4 bases, in that order; junction bases with no gene match: 9. The CDR3 covers 15 residues. The CDR3 region has the DNA TGCAGCGTTGGGTTCCAGGGCGGGGGGTACAATGAGCAGTTCTTC. Encoded protein: CSVGFQGGGYNEQFF.

The J gene is TRBJ2-2, the V gene TRBV6-6; D unresolved. The CDR3 is made up of 16 amino acids. Deletions cut 6 bases from V and 6 bases from J, with 20 bases between. Germline assignment: CDR1 MNHNY and CDR2 SVGAGI (reference sequence). In DNA, the CDR3 is TGTGCCAGCAGGCTAGACCCCAGAGGAATGGCCGGGGAGCTGTTTTTT. Amino acids: CASRLDPRGMAGELFF.

The chain links TRBV11-2 to TRBJ2-4; D is undetermined. Trimming shortened V by 5 bases and J by 12 bases, and 17 bases separated the two germline ends. Germline lookup yields CDR1 SGHAT and CDR2 FQNNGV. There are 13 residues in the CDR3. This CDR3 reads CASSVPATASQYF. For the CDR3, the DNA is TGTGCCAGCAGCGTACCTGCAACGGCCAGTCAGTACTTC.

The chain is built from TRBV2 and TRBJ1-5, with TRBD1 matching over 9 bases. CDR1 is SNHLY, CDR2 FYNNEI, per germline. The CDR3 has 13 amino acids. The ends lost 8 bases at V and 4 bases at J; junction bases unmatched: 3. For the CDR3, the DNA is TGTGCCAGCCAGGGACAGGGAAATCAGCCCCAGCATTTT. Its translation is CASQGQGNQPQHF. Full variable domain (missing parts from reference TRBV2 and TRBJ1-5): EPEVTQTPSHQVTQMGQEVILRCVPISNHLYFYWYRQILGQKVEFLVSFYNNEISEKSEIFDDQFSVERPDGSNFTLKIRSTKLEDSAMYFCASQGQGNQPQHFGDGTRLSIL.

The chain combines TRBV9 with TRBJ2-1, with 10 bases that match TRBD2. Looked up from germline, CDR1 is SGDLS and CDR2 is YYNGEE. With V trimmed by 3 bases and J by 9 bases, 12 bases remained unmatched. The CDR3 loop spans 16 amino acids. As DNA, the CDR3 is TGTGCCAGCAGCGCCCGATCACTAGCGGGAATAGGTGAGCAGTTCTTC. It encodes CASSARSLAGIGEQFF.

The chain links TRBV19 to TRBJ2-1; D remains ambiguous. In germline, CDR1 is LNHDA, CDR2 SQIVND (reference sequence). V was trimmed by 9 bases and J by 9 bases, leaving 15 bases between them. The CDR3 loop spans 12 amino acids. This chain's CDR3 is CASHNPMGEQFF. The CDR3 DNA reads TGTGCCAGCCACAACCCCATGGGTGAGCAGTTCTTC.